Below, one T cell receptor beta chain is given with its context. Its matching antigen is unknown. CDR3 length: 15 amino acids. J was trimmed by 4 bases and V by 6 bases; bases with no gene match: 10. Germline assignment: CDR1 MNHEY and CDR2 SVGEGT. RNA transcripts provided the source from which TCR beta CDR3 regions were amplified. The primer set for the first-round RT-PCR of the TCR CDR3 was HTBI. One entry per CDR3 protein results from TCRdb running MiXCR on the multiplex PCR reads. The sample lists a few hundred thousand distinct CDR3 sequences, 22% occurring once. This sample is part of a study of T cells in Graves' hyperthyroidism and ophthalmopathy. Overall study results and limits: Among clonotypes expanded in thyroid above 0.001, most were also found in blood.

The receptor comes from a man younger than 45 with Graves' ophthalmopathy. The sample consisted of blood. The chain joins TRBV6-2 or TRBV6-3 to TRBJ2-3, with TRBD2 matching over 7 bases. This CDR3 is CASSLLGEGPDTQYF. The CDR3 region has the DNA TGTGCCAGCAGCCTCCTGGGGGAGGGGCCAGATACGCAGTATTTT.